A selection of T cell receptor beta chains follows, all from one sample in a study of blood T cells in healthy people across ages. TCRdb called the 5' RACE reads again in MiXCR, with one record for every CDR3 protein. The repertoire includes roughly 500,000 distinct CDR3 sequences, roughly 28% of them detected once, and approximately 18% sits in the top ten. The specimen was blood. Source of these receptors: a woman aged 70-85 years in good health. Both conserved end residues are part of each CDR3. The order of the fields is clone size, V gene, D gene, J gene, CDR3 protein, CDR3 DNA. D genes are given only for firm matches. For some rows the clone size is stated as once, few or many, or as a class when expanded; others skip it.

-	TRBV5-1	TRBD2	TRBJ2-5	CASSPPGLAGGRETQYF	TGCGCCAGCAGCCCCCCGGGACTAGCGGGGGGTCGGGAGACCCAGTACTTC
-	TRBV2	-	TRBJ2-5	CASSHLETQYF	TGTGCCAGCTCCCATTTAGAGACCCAGTACTTC
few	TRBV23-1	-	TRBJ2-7	CASSQLENRGYEQYF	TGCGCCAGCAGTCAACTCGAGAACCGGGGCTACGAGCAGTACTTC
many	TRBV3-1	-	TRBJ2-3	CASSQGGDTQYF	TGTGCCAGCAGTCAAGGGGGGGATACGCAGTATTTT
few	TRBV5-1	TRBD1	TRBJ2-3	CASSGTGTVTDTQYF	TGCGCCAGCAGCGGAACCGGGACAGTTACAGATACGCAGTATTTT
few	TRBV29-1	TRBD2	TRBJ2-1	CSVEGLAGDNEQFF	TGCAGCGTTGAGGGACTAGCGGGAGACAATGAGCAGTTCTTC
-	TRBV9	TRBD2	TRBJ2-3	CASSVGEGSGTDTQYF	TGTGCCAGCAGCGTAGGGGAGGGATCCGGCACAGATACGCAGTATTTT
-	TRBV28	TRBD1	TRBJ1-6	CASSPLTGSSYNSPLHF	TGTGCCAGCAGTCCATTGACAGGGAGCTCCTATAATTCACCCCTCCACTTT
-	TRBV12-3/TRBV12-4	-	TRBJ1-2	CASSSVPYGYTF	TGTGCCAGCAGCTCGGTACCCTATGGCTACACCTTC
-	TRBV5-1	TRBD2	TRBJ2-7	CASSLVGGRAYEQYF	TGCGCCAGCAGCTTGGTTGGCGGGAGGGCCTACGAGCAGTACTTC
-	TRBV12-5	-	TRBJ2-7	CASGCVRFYEQYF	TGTGCTAGTGGTTGTGTCCGATTCTACGAGCAGTACTTC
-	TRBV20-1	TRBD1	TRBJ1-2	CSASPGTGRGYTF	TGCAGTGCTAGTCCGGGGACAGGGCGAGGCTACACCTTC
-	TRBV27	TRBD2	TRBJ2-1	CASSFLAGGGYNEQFF	TGTGCCAGCAGTTTTCTAGCGGGGGGCGGATACAATGAGCAGTTCTTC
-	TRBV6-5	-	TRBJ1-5	CASRTDDQPQHF	TGTGCCAGCCGGACAGACGATCAGCCCCAGCATTTT
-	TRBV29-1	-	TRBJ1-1	CSVVKGQVNTEAFF	TGCAGCGTTGTAAAGGGGCAAGTAAACACTGAAGCTTTCTTT
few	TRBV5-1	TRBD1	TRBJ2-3	CASSLSGPGQGTDTQYF	TGCGCCAGCAGCTTGAGTGGGCCGGGACAGGGCACAGATACGCAGTATTTT
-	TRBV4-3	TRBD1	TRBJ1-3	CASSRDRPSSGNTIYF	TGCGCCAGCAGCCGGGACAGACCCTCCTCTGGAAACACCATATATTTT
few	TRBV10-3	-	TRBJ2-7	CAISEPQGRTYEQYF	TGTGCCATCAGTGAGCCCCAGGGTAGGACCTACGAGCAGTACTTC
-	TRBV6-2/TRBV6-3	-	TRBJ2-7	CASSPGRGVGYEQYF	TGTGCCAGCAGCCCCGGCCGTGGAGTGGGCTACGAGCAGTACTTC
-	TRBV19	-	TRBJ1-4	CASSTQFANEKLFF	TGTGCCAGTAGTACACAGTTTGCTAATGAAAAACTGTTTTTT
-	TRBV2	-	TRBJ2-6	CASSEERAGANVLTF	TGTGCCAGCAGTGAAGAAAGGGCTGGGGCCAACGTCCTGACTTTC
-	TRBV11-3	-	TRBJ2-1	CASGEDYNEQFF	TGTGCCAGCGGGGAAGACTACAATGAGCAGTTCTTC
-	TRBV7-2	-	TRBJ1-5	CASSPGGRAPNQPQHF	TGTGCCAGCTCCCCGGGTGGGAGGGCTCCTAATCAGCCCCAGCATTTT
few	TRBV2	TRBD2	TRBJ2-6	CASSDRGGSGANVLTF	TGTGCCAGCAGTGATCGGGGAGGGTCTGGGGCCAACGTCCTGACTTTC
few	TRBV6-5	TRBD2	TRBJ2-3	CASSYSWTSGTDTQYF	TGTGCCAGCAGTTATTCCTGGACTAGCGGCACAGATACGCAGTATTTT
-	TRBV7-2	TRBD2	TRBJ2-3	CASSFPAGFTDTQYF	TGTGCCAGCAGCTTTCCAGCGGGATTCACAGATACGCAGTATTTT
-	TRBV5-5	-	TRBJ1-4	CASSLLQGIEKLFF	TGTGCCAGCAGCTTGCTTCAGGGAATTGAAAAACTGTTTTTT
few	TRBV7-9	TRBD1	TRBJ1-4	CASSLGQGAGNEKLFF	TGTGCCAGCAGCTTAGGACAGGGGGCGGGGAACGAAAAACTGTTTTTT
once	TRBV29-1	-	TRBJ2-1	CSVEASNEQFF	TGCAGCGTTGAAGCTAGCAATGAGCAGTTCTTC
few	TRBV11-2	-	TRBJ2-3	CASSPAGDTQYF	TGTGCCAGCAGCCCCGCAGGAGATACGCAGTATTTT
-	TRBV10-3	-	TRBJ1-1	CAISSSVGSITLNTEAFF	TGTGCCATCAGTTCGAGCGTCGGCAGTATAACACTGAACACTGAAGCTTTCTTT
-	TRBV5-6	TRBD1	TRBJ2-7	CASSLGGTGYYEQYF	TGTGCCAGCAGCTTGGGAGGGACAGGGTACTACGAGCAGTACTTC
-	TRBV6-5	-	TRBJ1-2	CASSSSDRSNYGYTF	TGTGCCAGCAGTTCCTCGGACAGATCCAACTATGGCTACACCTTC
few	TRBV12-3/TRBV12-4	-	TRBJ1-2	CASSRDPSYGYTF	TGTGCCAGCAGTCGAGACCCAAGCTATGGCTACACCTTC
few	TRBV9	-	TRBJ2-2	CASRRGPTGELFF	TGTGCCAGCAGAAGGGGACCCACCGGGGAGCTGTTTTTT
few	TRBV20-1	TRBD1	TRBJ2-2	CSAGRDRMTGELFF	TGCAGTGCTGGGCGGGACAGGATGACCGGGGAGCTGTTTTTT
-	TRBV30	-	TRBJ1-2	CAWSVGAVNYGYTF	TGTGCCTGGAGTGTGGGGGCGGTTAACTATGGCTACACCTTC
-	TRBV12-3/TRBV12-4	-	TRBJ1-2	CASSLQMGSPNYGYTF	TGTGCCAGCAGTTTACAAATGGGCAGTCCTAACTATGGCTACACCTTC
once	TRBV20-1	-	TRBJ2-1	CSARRGPTLNEQFF	TGCAGTGCTAGACGGGGCCCTACTCTCAATGAGCAGTTCTTC
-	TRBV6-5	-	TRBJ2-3	CASSYSLPATGTDTQYF	TGTGCCAGCAGTTACTCTTTACCAGCAACCGGGACAGATACGCAGTATTTT
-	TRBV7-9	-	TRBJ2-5	CASSLAGVGQTQYF	TGTGCCAGCAGCTTAGCCGGGGTGGGGCAGACCCAGTACTTC
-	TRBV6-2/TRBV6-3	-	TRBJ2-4	CASSSLTGDTKNIRYF	TGTGCCAGCAGTTCTCTTACCGGGGACACCAAAAACATTCGGTACTTC
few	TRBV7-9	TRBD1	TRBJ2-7	CASTDRGEQYF	TGTGCCAGCACCGACAGGGGCGAGCAGTACTTC
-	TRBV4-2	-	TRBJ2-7	CASSQGKYEQYF	TGTGCCAGCAGCCAAGGGAAATACGAGCAGTACTTC
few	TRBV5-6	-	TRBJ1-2	CASSWGTDANYGYTF	TGTGCCAGCAGCTGGGGGACCGACGCTAACTATGGCTACACCTTC
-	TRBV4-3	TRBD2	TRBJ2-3	CASSQDPLAGSTDTQYF	TGCGCCAGCAGCCAAGACCCTCTAGCGGGGTCCACAGATACGCAGTATTTT
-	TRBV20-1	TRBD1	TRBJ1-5	CSARQGTSYQPQHF	TGCAGTGCGAGACAGGGGACCTCGTACCAGCCCCAGCATTTT
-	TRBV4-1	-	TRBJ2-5	CASSQTGSKETQYF	TGCGCCAGCAGCCAGACGGGAAGTAAAGAGACCCAGTACTTC
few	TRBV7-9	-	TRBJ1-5	CASSLAQAANQHF	TGTGCCAGCAGCTTAGCGCAGGCAGCTAACCAGCATTTT
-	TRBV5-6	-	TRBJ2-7	CASSLAGRVGENYEQYF	TGTGCCAGCAGCTTGGCTGGCCGAGTGGGGGAAAACTACGAGCAGTACTTC
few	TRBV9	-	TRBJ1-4	CASSVGGSDEKLFF	TGTGCCAGCAGCGTAGGAGGGTCCGATGAAAAACTGTTTTTT